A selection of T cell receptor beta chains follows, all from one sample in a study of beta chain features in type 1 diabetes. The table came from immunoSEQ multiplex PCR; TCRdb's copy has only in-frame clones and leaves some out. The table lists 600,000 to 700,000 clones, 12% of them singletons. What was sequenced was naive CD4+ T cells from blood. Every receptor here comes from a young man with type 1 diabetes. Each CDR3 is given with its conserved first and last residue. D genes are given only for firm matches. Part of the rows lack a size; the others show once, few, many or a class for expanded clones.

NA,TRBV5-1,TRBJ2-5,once,CASSPDGETHETQYF,TGCGCCAGCAGCCCGGACGGGGAGACTCACGAGACCCAGTACTTC
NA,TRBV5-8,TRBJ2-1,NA,CATRPRGSSYNEQFF,TGTGCCACCCGGCCTCGGGGGAGCTCCTACAATGAGCAGTTCTTC
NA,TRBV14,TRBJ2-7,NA,CASSRDKEDEQYF,TGTGCCAGCAGCCGAGACAAAGAGGACGAGCAGTACTTC
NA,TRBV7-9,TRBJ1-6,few,CASSFGSSPLHF,TGTGCCAGCAGCTTCGGGTCCTCACCCCTCCACTTT
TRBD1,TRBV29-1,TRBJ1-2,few,CSVAATGGAGYTF,TGCAGCGTTGCGGCGACAGGGGGAGCAGGCTACACCTTC
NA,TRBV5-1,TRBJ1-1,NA,CASSPGAPRTEAFF,TGCGCCAGCAGTCCCGGGGCACCGCGAACTGAAGCTTTCTTT
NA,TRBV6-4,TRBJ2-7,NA,CASSAEAGMGQYF,TGTGCCAGCAGCGCCGAGGCAGGGATGGGGCAGTACTTC
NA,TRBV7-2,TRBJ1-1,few,CASSHWLGGGTEAFF,TGTGCCAGCAGCCACTGGCTGGGAGGCGGGACTGAAGCTTTCTTT
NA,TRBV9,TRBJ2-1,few,CASSLSLSYNEQFF,TGTGCCAGCAGTCTCTCGTTATCCTACAATGAGCAGTTCTTC
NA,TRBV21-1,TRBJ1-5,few,CASSGRHSNQPQHF,TGTGCCAGCAGCGGCCGCCATAGCAATCAGCCCCAGCATTTT
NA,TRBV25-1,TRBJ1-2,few,CASSPGAPYGYTF,TGTGCCAGCAGTCCGGGGGCTCCCTATGGCTACACCTTC
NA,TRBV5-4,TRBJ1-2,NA,CASSSGPTSNYGYTF,TGTGCCAGCAGCTCGGGACCGACATCTAACTATGGCTACACCTTC
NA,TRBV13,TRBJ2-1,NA,CASSLGPWTPYNEQFF,TGTGCCAGCAGCTTAGGCCCCTGGACCCCCTACAATGAGCAGTTCTTC
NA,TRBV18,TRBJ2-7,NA,CASSYEEGPYEQYF,TGTGCCAGCTCATACGAAGAAGGTCCCTACGAGCAGTACTTC
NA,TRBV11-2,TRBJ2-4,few,CASSFGAPTEKNIQYF,TGTGCCAGCAGCTTCGGAGCACCAACGGAGAAAAACATTCAGTACTTC
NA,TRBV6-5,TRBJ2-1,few,CASSYIRAANEQFF,TGTGCCAGCAGTTACATCAGGGCGGCCAATGAGCAGTTCTTC
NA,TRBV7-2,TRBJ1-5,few,CASSLRGRGNQPQHF,TGTGCCAGCAGCTTAAGGGGTAGAGGCAATCAGCCCCAGCATTTT
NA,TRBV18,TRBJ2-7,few,CASSPGRYEQYF,TGTGCCAGCTCCCCTGGGAGATACGAGCAGTACTTC
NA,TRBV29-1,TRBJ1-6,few,CSVEEQANSPLHF,TGCAGCGTTGAAGAACAGGCTAATTCACCCCTCCACTTT
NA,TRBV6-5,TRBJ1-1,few,CASSYYGQQNTEAFF,TGTGCCAGCAGTTACTATGGACAACAGAACACTGAAGCTTTCTTT
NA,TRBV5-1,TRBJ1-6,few,CASSLGQSNSPLHF,TGCGCCAGCAGCTTGGGACAATCGAATTCACCCCTCCACTTT
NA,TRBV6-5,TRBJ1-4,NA,CASSGGGEKLFF,TGTGCCAGCAGCGGGGGCGGCGAAAAACTGTTTTTT
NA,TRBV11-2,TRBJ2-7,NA,CASSSYSGAQGAYEQYF,TGTGCCAGCAGCTCTTATTCGGGGGCTCAGGGGGCCTACGAGCAGTACTTC
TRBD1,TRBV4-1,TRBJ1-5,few,CASSRTGENQPQHF,TGCGCCAGCAGCCGAACAGGGGAAAATCAGCCCCAGCATTTT
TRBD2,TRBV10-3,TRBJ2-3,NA,CAITRTSEAADTQYF,TGTGCCATCACCCGGACTAGCGAAGCCGCAGATACGCAGTATTTT
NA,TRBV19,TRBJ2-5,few,CASSIKGRGVRETQYF,TGTGCCAGTAGTATCAAGGGGCGCGGTGTACGAGAGACCCAGTACTTC
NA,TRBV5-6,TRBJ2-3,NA,CASSLGQHTDTQYF,TGTGCCAGCAGCTTGGGGCAGCACACAGATACGCAGTATTTT
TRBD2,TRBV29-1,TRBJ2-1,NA,CSVAIWGGNEQFF,TGCAGCGTTGCAATCTGGGGGGGGAATGAGCAGTTCTTC
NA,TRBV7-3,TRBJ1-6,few,CASSFREPSTLHF,TGTGCCAGCAGCTTCAGAGAACCGTCAACCCTCCACTTT
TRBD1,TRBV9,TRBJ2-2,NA,CASSPRGLGTGELFF,TGTGCCAGCAGCCCCAGGGGGCTAGGCACCGGGGAGCTGTTTTTT
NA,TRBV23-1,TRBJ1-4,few,CASSQSGQVGSLGNYEKLFF,TGCGCCAGCAGTCAATCGGGTCAGGTTGGGTCTTTGGGTAACTATGAAAAACTGTTTTTT
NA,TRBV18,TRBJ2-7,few,CASSAMGEDEQYF,TGTGCCAGCTCCGCGATGGGGGAAGACGAGCAGTACTTC
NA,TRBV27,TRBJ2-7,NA,CASSLGSFASYEQYF,TGTGCCAGCAGTTTAGGGTCCTTTGCCTCCTACGAGCAGTACTTC
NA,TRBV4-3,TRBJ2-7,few,CASSTTGSYEQYF,TGCGCCAGCAGCACGACAGGCTCCTACGAGCAGTACTTC
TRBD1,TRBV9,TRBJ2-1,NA,CASSVDPGTGGNEQFF,TGTGCCAGCAGCGTAGATCCCGGGACAGGGGGTAATGAGCAGTTCTTC
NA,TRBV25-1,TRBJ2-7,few,CASSVQSQAYEQYF,TGTGCCAGCAGTGTCCAGAGCCAAGCCTACGAGCAGTACTTC
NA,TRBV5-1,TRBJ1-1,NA,CASSLESRSEAFF,TGCGCCAGCAGCTTGGAGTCGCGATCTGAAGCTTTCTTT
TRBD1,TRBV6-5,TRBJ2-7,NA,CASSPAFDRAAEQYF,TGTGCCAGCAGTCCCGCCTTTGACAGGGCGGCCGAGCAGTACTTC
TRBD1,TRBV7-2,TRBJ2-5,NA,CASSGTGAQETQYF,TGTGCCAGCAGCGGGACAGGTGCCCAAGAGACCCAGTACTTC
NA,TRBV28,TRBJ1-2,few,CASSIEGSGYTF,TGTGCCAGCAGTATAGAGGGGAGTGGCTACACCTTC